This TCR beta chain was recorded in a study of TIL therapy for anti-PD-1-resistant metastatic lung cancer. As for the study in general: Tumors had a median PD-L1 proportion score of approximately 6.4%. Half of patients were current or former smokers. Median tumor mutation burden was roughly 1.5 mutations per megabase. Whole-study findings and limits: The baseline peripheral repertoire was partially replaced by infused TIL clonotypes that later decayed.

Worth noting for this clone: No antigen is known for it.

This was the immunoSEQ v3 assay. Repertoires were generated with immunoSEQ multiplex PCR, while TCRdb's copy carries only in-frame clones and drops some. Of tens of thousands of clones listed, about 86% are singletons. Time point given: pre-treatment sample, taken before nivolumab and TIL therapy. The ends were cut back, 5 bases at V and 8 bases at J, with 13 bases in the middle. Germline CDR1 reads MDHEN; CDR2 reads SYDVKM. This CDR3 spans 13 amino acids. The sequencing here drew on blood, taken at baseline. The genes are TRBV28 and TRBJ2-1; tentatively, D is TRBD1 or TRBD2 (5 bases each). This clonotype was obtained from a person aged 25 to 85 with non-small cell lung cancer. The CDR3 loop reads CASSEGSDDEQFF. CDR3 nucleotides: TGTGCCAGCAGTGAGGGGTCTGATGATGAGCAGTTCTTC. Drawing the rest from reference TRBV28 and TRBJ2-1, the complete variable domain is DVKVTQSSRYLVKRTGEKVFLECVQDMDHENMFWYRQDPGLGLRLIYFSYDVKMKEKGDIPEGYSVSREKKERFSLILESASTNQTSMYLCASSEGSDDEQFFGPGTRLTVL.